The 25 T cell receptor beta chains reported below all come from one sample, sequenced in a study of cytomegalovirus exposure and HLA in healthy donors. The study ran its PCR with 60 Vbeta and 13 Jbeta primers. Sequencing used immunoSEQ multiplex PCR; TCRdb keeps in-frame clones, though not all of them. Of 130,000 to 150,000 clones listed, approximately 82% are singletons. The sequenced material came from PBMCs. The source is an older woman in good health and CMV-seropositive.

The DNA of the CDR3 is TGCAGCGTTGATGTCCGGGACTCCTACGAGCAGTACTTC. It translates to CSVDVRDSYEQYF. This sequence joins TRBV29-1 and TRBJ2-7; weak D call: TRBD2 (5 bases). V lost 3 bases and J 0 bases, leaving 9 bases between the germline ends. This CDR3 region has 13 residues. Germline V CDR1 and CDR2: SQVTM, ANQGSEA.

The chain carries TRBV5-1 and TRBJ2-1; 14 bases line up with TRBD2. V lost 4 bases, J lost 4 bases, and 10 bases stayed unmatched. This CDR3 contains 18 residues. Germline CDR1 reads SGHRS; CDR2 reads YFSETQ. The CDR3 here is CASSPGLAGGFFYNEQFF. DNA for the CDR3: TGCGCCAGCAGCCCTGGACTAGCGGGAGGATTTTTTTACAATGAGCAGTTCTTC. Based on the CDR3 plus reference TRBV5-1 and TRBJ2-1, the full variable domain is KAGVTQTPRYLIKTRGQQVTLSCSPISGHRSVSWYQQTPGQGLQFLFEYFSETQRNKGNFPGRFSGRQFSNSRSEMNVSTLELGDSALYLCASSPGLAGGFFYNEQFFGPGTRLTVL.

There are a few counts of this clone. CDR3 sequence reads: CASRPGTPDSNQPQHF. The CDR3 nucleotides are TGTGCCAGCAGACCCGGGACACCCGATAGCAATCAGCCCCAGCATTTT. This sequence joins TRBV28 and TRBJ1-5; possibly TRBD1 for D (6 bases). CDR3 length equals 16 residues. Germline V CDR1 and CDR2: MDHEN, SYDVKM. V lost 6 bases and J lost 0, with 15 bases in between.

This clone was detected only a few times. This chain connects TRBV10-3 to TRBJ2-6, with D perhaps TRBD2 (5 bases). CDR3 length: 14 amino acids. Trimming shortened V by 10 bases and J by 3 bases, and 13 bases separated the two germline ends. Germline assignment: CDR1 ENHRY and CDR2 SYGVKD. The CDR3 DNA follows: TGTGCCACCGACCTAGGAGGTGGGGCCAACGTCCTGACTTTC. Translation gives CATDLGGGANVLTF.

The J gene is TRBJ2-3, the V gene TRBV29-1; 10 bases align to TRBD2. The CDR3 consists of 12 residues. The junction had 3 bases not matched to a gene; V was cut back by 8 bases and J by 4 bases. Germline lookup yields CDR1 SQVTM and CDR2 ANQGSEA. CDR3 in DNA: TGCAGCAGTACTAGCGGGGCAGATACGCAGTATTTT. This encodes CSSTSGADTQYF.

The chain couples TRBV30 to TRBJ1-4; D gene uncertain. Germline CDR1 reads GTSNPN; CDR2 reads SVGIG (reference sequence). V dropped 5 bases and J dropped 5 bases, with 21 bases sitting between them. The CDR3 has 16 residues. The CDR3 protein is CAWGAEMTVKNEKLFF. In DNA form, the CDR3 reads TGTGCCTGGGGAGCCGAAATGACGGTCAAAAATGAAAAACTGTTTTTT. Using reference TRBV30 and TRBJ1-4 for the parts outside the CDR3, the full variable domain is SQTIHQWPATLVQPVGSPLSLECTVEGTSNPNLYWYRQAAGRGLQLLFYSVGIGQISSEVPQNLSASRPQDRQFILSSKKLLLSDSGFYLCAWGAEMTVKNEKLFFGSGTQLSVL.

The chain links TRBV10-3 to TRBJ1-5; TRBD1 is a possible D gene (6 bases). The V gene's germline CDR1 is ENHRY and CDR2 SYGVKD. The germline V and J ends were trimmed by 6 bases and 4 bases, with 10 bases remaining between them. This CDR3 is built from 13 residues. The CDR3 DNA follows: TGTGCCATCAGCAGGACAGATAATCAGCCCCAGCATTTT. Its protein product is CAISRTDNQPQHF.

This clone was detected once. CDR3 coding DNA: TGTGCCAGCACCCTCGGAGGTAGCGGGAGGGCAACGCAGTATTTT. Protein: CASTLGGSGRATQYF. The rearrangement links TRBV28 to TRBJ2-3; TRBD2 aligns across 11 bases. Germline CDR1 and CDR2: MDHEN and SYDVKM. Trimming removed 7 bases from V and 9 bases from J; junction bases left unmatched: 12. CDR3 length: 15 residues.

As to this clone: This sample also contains other DNA sequences that code for the same CDR3. The gene calls are TRBV7-6 and TRBJ2-2, with D perhaps matching TRBD1 (5 bases). Germline V gives CDR1 SGHVS, CDR2 FNYEAQ. V lost 3 bases and J lost 8, with 7 bases in between. CDR3 size: 12 residues. This CDR3 reads CASSFGAGELFF. The CDR3 region has the DNA TGTGCCAGCAGCTTTGGGGCGGGGGAGCTGTTTTTT.

This clone was seen a handful of times. V and J are TRBV2 and TRBJ2-3, with TRBD2 matching over 16 bases. V was pared by 6 bases and J by 4 bases, with 4 bases of the junction left unmatched. Germline V gives CDR1 SNHLY, CDR2 FYNNEI. The CDR3 is made up of 16 amino acids. The CDR3 DNA sequence: TGTGCCAGCAGAGGGACTAGCGGGAGGGCCGCAGATACGCAGTATTTT. Translation: CASRGTSGRAADTQYF. Variable domain in full (rest from reference TRBV2 and TRBJ2-3): EPEVTQTPSHQVTQMGQEVILRCVPISNHLYFYWYRQILGQKVEFLVSFYNNEISEKSEIFDDQFSVERPDGSNFTLKIRSTKLEDSAMYFCASRGTSGRAADTQYFGPGTRLTVL.

The rearrangement uses TRBV28 and TRBJ2-7; 7 bases line up with TRBD2. The J segment lost 3 bases and the V segment lost 3 bases, leaving 2 bases of the junction unmatched. CDR3 length: 13 amino acids. CDR1 is MDHEN, CDR2 SYDVKM, per germline. CDR3 sequence reads: CASSLGGYYEQYF. CDR3 in DNA: TGTGCCAGCAGTTTGGGGGGGTACTACGAGCAGTACTTC.

This clone was counted once. This chain connects TRBV28 to TRBJ2-7; TRBD1 might be the D (6 bases). Germline V lookup: CDR1 MDHEN, CDR2 SYDVKM. V dropped 11 bases and J dropped 6 bases, with 17 bases sitting between them. The CDR3 is 12 amino acids. The CDR3: CAARTVPGEQYF. DNA of the CDR3: TGTGCCGCGAGGACAGTTCCCGGCGAGCAGTACTTC.

This clone was counted between two and nine times. The chain is built from TRBV6-8 and TRBJ2-7; 8 bases align to TRBD2. The trim removed 0 bases at V and 2 bases at J, leaving 9 bases unmatched. Germline values: CDR1 MNHGY, CDR2 SAAAGT. This CDR3 has 17 amino acids. CDR3: CASSYSNFGGGTYEQYF. CDR3 DNA sequence: TGTGCCAGCAGTTACTCGAACTTCGGGGGGGGAACCTACGAGCAGTACTTC.

The V and J genes are TRBV28 and TRBJ1-5, with 9 positions matching TRBD1. CDR1 MDHEN and CDR2 SYDVKM come from the germline V gene. Trimming took 3 bases from V and 2 from J; bases not matched to a gene: 11. The CDR3 has 18 residues. The CDR3 sequence: CASSFPGDRVMGNQPQHF. The CDR3 nucleotides read TGTGCCAGCAGTTTCCCGGGGGACAGGGTAATGGGCAATCAGCCCCAGCATTTT.

V is TRBV6-5 and J is TRBJ2-3; 7 positions match TRBD1. Germline loops: CDR1 MNHEY, CDR2 SVGAGI. V dropped 5 bases and J dropped 1; count of bases not matched to a gene: 3. This CDR3 comprises 14 residues. As DNA, the CDR3 is TGTGCCAGCAGTACTACAGGGGGCACAGATACGCAGTATTTT. Translation: CASSTTGGTDTQYF.

The chain links TRBV19 to TRBJ2-3; D perhaps matches TRBD2 (5 bases). Per germline, CDR1 LNHDA and CDR2 SQIVND (reference sequence). V was clipped by 9 bases and J by 0 bases, with 13 bases between them. CDR3 length: 14 residues. The CDR3 region is CASSRAVSTDTQYF. The CDR3 region has the DNA TGTGCCAGCTCTCGAGCGGTGAGCACAGATACGCAGTATTTT.

The J gene is TRBJ2-5, the V gene TRBV4-3; weak D call: TRBD2 (6 bases). The CDR3 sequence is 16 residues long. From germline, CDR1 is LGHNA and CDR2 YSLEER. Deletions cut 1 base from V and 4 bases from J, with 16 bases between. This CDR3 is CASSQGPGGLGETQYF. CDR3 nucleotide sequence: TGCGCCAGCAGCCAAGGCCCTGGAGGGTTGGGAGAGACCCAGTACTTC.

This clone was observed a handful of times. The chain joins TRBV28 to TRBJ2-7; TRBD1 aligns across 8 bases. J lost 3 bases, V lost 6 bases, and 10 bases had no gene match. Germline V gene sequence: CDR1 MDHEN, CDR2 SYDVKM. This CDR3 spans 15 amino acids. The CDR3 DNA reads as TGTGCCAGCAGGAGCTTCAGGGGGCTGAGCTACGAGCAGTACTTC. Amino acid sequence: CASRSFRGLSYEQYF.

This clone has just one count. The V and J genes are TRBV29-1 and TRBJ2-7; D is perhaps TRBD2 (5 bases). Trimming took off 7 bases at V and 2 bases at J, with 12 bases between the two ends. Germline CDR1 SQVTM, CDR2 ANQGSEA. This CDR3 region has 12 residues. This CDR3 is CSAARAPYEQYF. Written as DNA, the CDR3 is TGCAGCGCTGCGAGGGCGCCCTACGAGCAGTACTTC.

The V and J genes are TRBV2 and TRBJ2-1; 10 nucleotides align to TRBD2. The V gene's germline CDR1 is SNHLY and CDR2 FYNNEI. V lost 6 bases, J lost 6 bases, and 11 bases stayed unmatched. This CDR3 is built from 16 residues. Written as DNA, the CDR3 is TGTGCCAGCAGCCCCCGGAGTAGCGGGAGGACCAATGAGCAGTTCTTC. Residues: CASSPRSSGRTNEQFF. The full variable domain, with the rest looked up from reference TRBV2 and TRBJ2-1, is EPEVTQTPSHQVTQMGQEVILRCVPISNHLYFYWYRQILGQKVEFLVSFYNNEISEKSEIFDDQFSVERPDGSNFTLKIRSTKLEDSAMYFCASSPRSSGRTNEQFFGPGTRLTVL.

The J gene is TRBJ2-7, the V gene TRBV11-2; TRBD2 might be the D (7 bases). Germline V lookup: CDR1 SGHAT, CDR2 FQNNGV. Deletions cut 6 bases from V and 2 bases from J, with 17 bases between. The CDR3 consists of 15 residues. CDR3 region: CASRKLGRGAYEQYF. CDR3 DNA sequence: TGTGCCAGCAGAAAACTAGGGAGGGGGGCCTACGAGCAGTACTTC.

This chain links TRBV5-4 with TRBJ2-1; 8 bases map to TRBD2. Germline V gives CDR1 SGHNT, CDR2 YYREEE (reference sequence). V lost 0 bases to trimming and J lost 7 bases; unmatched junction nucleotides: 6. The CDR3 loop spans 15 amino acids. This CDR3 reads CASSLEAGVRNEQFF. The CDR3, as DNA: TGTGCCAGCAGCTTGGAAGCGGGAGTTAGGAATGAGCAGTTCTTC.

This chain connects TRBV27 to TRBJ2-1; possible D gene TRBD2, 5 bases. Germline-derived CDR1 and CDR2 are MNHEY and SMNVEV (reference sequence). CDR3 length: 15 residues. V was trimmed by 0 bases and J by 4 bases, leaving 10 bases between them. The DNA for the CDR3 is TGTGCCAGCAGTTTATCCGGGAATCTTTACAATGAGCAGTTCTTC. Protein product: CASSLSGNLYNEQFF.

The chain has TRBV19 and TRBJ2-1; 11 bases line up with TRBD1. J gave up 7 bases and V 7 bases, and 15 bases lay outside the gene matches. The CDR3 runs to 17 residues. Germline V lookup: CDR1 LNHDA, CDR2 SQIVND (reference sequence). The CDR3 sequence: CASKTSFRGQGANEQFF. In DNA form, the CDR3 reads TGTGCCAGTAAGACTAGTTTTCGTGGACAGGGGGCGAATGAGCAGTTCTTC.

CDR3 sequence reads: CASSDSASGELFF. CDR3 coding DNA: TGTGCCAGCAGTGACTCGGCCAGCGGGGAGCTGTTTTTT. V and J are TRBV6-4 and TRBJ2-2; D unclear. With 0 bases removed from V and 7 bases from J, the gap between germline ends came to 6 bases. The CDR3 contains 13 residues. Germline V gene lookup returns CDR1 MRHNA and CDR2 SNTAGT.